This T cell receptor (beta chain) stems from a study of OX40 agonist ivuxolimab in advanced cancers. TCRdb's copy holds only in-frame clones and misses some; the assay was immunoSEQ multiplex PCR. This table has about 78,000 clones, around 86% appearing once. Trimming removed 7 bases from V and 3 bases from J; junction bases left unmatched: 10. CDR1 and CDR2 from the germline V gene are MNHEY and SMNVEV (reference sequence). The CDR3 spans 17 residues. V gene TRBV27 combines with J gene TRBJ2-6; 9 bases match TRBD2. This clonotype originated in an adult with an advanced solid tumor such as melanoma, head and neck, liver or kidney cancer. The sequences come from CD4+ or CD8+ T cells sorted from blood, collected in a trial of the OX40 agonist ivuxolimab. In DNA form, the CDR3 reads TGTGCCAGCACCCCGCGGGGGGGCCGTGGTGGGGCCAACGTCCTGACTTTC. Its translation: CASTPRGGRGGANVLTF.